The 30 T cell receptor beta chains in this list originate from one sample, sequenced in a study of naive and memory T cell subsets. Whole-study findings and limits: A few larger clonotypes appeared in naive repertoires, especially CD8, possibly memory cells re-expressing CD45RA.

These receptors' antigens are unknown. Both TRBC1 and TRBC2 were covered by a beta constant-region primer of two equimolar oligonucleotides. Four rounds of PCR amplified the ligated cDNA using nested alpha and beta constant-region primers plus SP2. Using its own MiXCR run on the UMI-ligation and nested PCR reads, TCRdb lists one record per CDR3 protein. Here the sample spans around 140,000 distinct CDR3 sequences, roughly a fifth being singletons. The sequenced material came from naive CD8+ T cells from blood. The receptors here all came from a human donor in good health.

The sample holds a few counts of this clonotype. V gene TRBV28 combines with J gene TRBJ2-7, with D hard to call. The CDR3 totals 12 residues. Germline loops: CDR1 MDHEN, CDR2 SYDVKM. V dropped 3 bases and J dropped 6 bases, with 9 bases sitting between them. The CDR3 loop reads CASSFGDGEQYF. The CDR3 nucleotides are TGTGCCAGCAGTTTTGGGGATGGCGAGCAGTACTTC.

The J gene is TRBJ1-6, the V gene TRBV9; D unclear. This CDR3 comprises 16 residues. Germline CDR1 and CDR2: SGDLS and YYNGEE. Trimming stripped 3 bases from V and 0 bases from J, with 10 bases between. The CDR3 DNA reads as TGTGCCAGCAGCGGAGGGCCGAGCTCCTATAATTCACCCCTCCACTTT. It yields the protein CASSGGPSSYNSPLHF. The full variable domain, its missing parts supplied by reference TRBV9 and TRBJ1-6, is DSGVTQTPKHLITATGQRVTLRCSPRSGDLSVYWYQQSLDQGLQFLIQYYNGEERAKGNILERFSAQQFPDLHSELNLSSLELGDSALYFCASSGGPSSYNSPLHFGNGTRLTVT.

This chain connects TRBV9 to TRBJ1-2, with 9 bases that match TRBD1. V was pared by 3 bases and J by 4 bases, with 4 bases of the junction left unmatched. Germline loops: CDR1 SGDLS, CDR2 YYNGEE. This CDR3 has 14 residues. CDR3 sequence: CASSGEDRGYGYTF. Written as DNA, the CDR3 is TGTGCCAGCAGCGGGGAGGACAGGGGCTATGGCTACACCTTC.

This sequence joins TRBV28 and TRBJ1-5; the D gene is possibly TRBD1 (5 bases). The CDR3 is 14 amino acids. The ends were cut back, 9 bases at V and 1 base at J, with 13 bases in the middle. Germline V gene lookup returns CDR1 MDHEN and CDR2 SYDVKM. CDR3 sequence reads: CASWTLKSNQPQHF. Here the CDR3 DNA reads TGTGCCAGTTGGACACTGAAAAGCAATCAGCCCCAGCATTTT.

The chain uses TRBV11-3 and TRBJ1-2; D uncertain. The germline gives CDR1 SGHNT, CDR2 YENEEA. This CDR3 spans 13 amino acids. V was cut by 3 bases and J by 6 bases, with 11 bases left in between. The CDR3 spells CASSFPGGHGYTF. In DNA form, the CDR3 reads TGTGCCAGCAGCTTCCCCGGCGGCCATGGCTACACCTTC.

V and J are TRBV7-9 and TRBJ2-7, with D hard to call. Germline lookup yields CDR1 SEHNR and CDR2 FQNEAQ (reference sequence). V was trimmed by 5 bases and J by 2 bases, leaving 13 bases between them. This CDR3 has 14 amino acids. CDR3 DNA: TGTGCCAGCAGCCCACGTCACGGTGCCTACGAGCAGTACTTC. As protein: CASSPRHGAYEQYF.

This clonotype was seen a few times. The chain combines TRBV29-1 with TRBJ2-7; D is uncertain. Germline V gene lookup returns CDR1 SQVTM and CDR2 ANQGSEA. The CDR3 is made up of 13 amino acids. Trimming shortened V by 5 bases and J by 2 bases, and 13 bases separated the two germline ends. CDR3 in DNA: TGCAGCGTTTTCTCAGGCGATACCTACGAGCAGTACTTC. Its protein product is CSVFSGDTYEQYF.

This rearrangement joins TRBV12-3 or TRBV12-4 to TRBJ1-1, with a tentative D call TRBD1 (5 bases). This CDR3 region has 15 residues. V dropped 3 bases and J dropped 0 bases, with 11 bases sitting between them. Here the CDR3 DNA reads TGTGCCAGCAGTTTTACAGGCCCCATGAACACTGAAGCTTTCTTT. This encodes CASSFTGPMNTEAFF.

This clonotype showed up just a few times. This sequence joins TRBV6-4 and TRBJ2-5; 11 nucleotides agree with TRBD2. Germline V gives CDR1 MRHNA, CDR2 SNTAGT. The V and J ends lost 2 bases and 2 bases, in that order; junction bases with no gene match: 4. The CDR3 is 16 amino acids. CDR3 amino acids: CASSDPSGRLQETQYF. DNA for the CDR3: TGTGCCAGCAGTGACCCTAGCGGGAGGTTACAAGAGACCCAGTACTTC.

This clonotype appeared a few times. The V call is TRBV5-1, the J call TRBJ2-1; 9 bases align to TRBD1. Germline-derived CDR1 and CDR2 are SGHRS and YFSETQ. The CDR3 has 14 amino acids. The junction had 5 bases not matched to a gene; V was cut back by 2 bases and J by 8 bases. This CDR3 reads CASSFGTGWYEQFF. As DNA, the CDR3 is TGCGCCAGCAGCTTCGGGACAGGGTGGTATGAGCAGTTCTTC.

This sequence joins TRBV9 and TRBJ2-3; the D gene could be TRBD1 or TRBD2 (6 bases each). V lost 2 bases to trimming and J lost 0 bases, with 13 bases between them. Germline CDR1 is SGDLS and CDR2 is YYNGEE. The CDR3 is made up of 16 amino acids. The CDR3 reads CASSVRGAASTDTQYF. For the CDR3, the DNA is TGTGCCAGCAGCGTTAGGGGGGCGGCTAGCACAGATACGCAGTATTTT.

This clonotype was seen a handful of times. The chain couples TRBV6-5 to TRBJ2-5; a possible D gene is TRBD2 (5 bases). Germline V gene sequence: CDR1 MNHEY, CDR2 SVGAGI. V shed 2 bases and J shed 1 base, with 8 bases lying between them. The CDR3 extends over 14 amino acids. CDR3 sequence reads: CASSYRGFQETQYF. As DNA, the CDR3 is TGTGCCAGCAGTTACCGAGGGTTCCAAGAGACCCAGTACTTC.

V gene TRBV5-6 combines with J gene TRBJ2-1; D might be TRBD1 (6 bases). The length of the CDR3 is 14 residues. V was cut by 2 bases and J by 6 bases, with 12 bases left in between. Germline lookup yields CDR1 SGHDT and CDR2 YYEEEE. The CDR3 bases are TGTGCCAGCAGCTTACAGGGTGGTATCAATGAGCAGTTCTTC. It is translated as CASSLQGGINEQFF.

The V gene is TRBV3-1, the J gene TRBJ2-7, with 7 positions matching TRBD2. From germline, CDR1 is LGHDT and CDR2 YNNKEL (reference sequence). The ends lost 6 bases at V and 3 bases at J; junction bases unmatched: 11. The CDR3 sequence is 15 residues long. This CDR3 reads CASSPHSAGVYEQYF. CDR3 DNA sequence: TGTGCCAGCAGTCCCCATTCGGCGGGGGTCTACGAGCAGTACTTC.

A few counts support this clonotype. The chain has TRBV6-9 and TRBJ2-7; TRBD1 aligns across 11 bases. CDR3 size: 16 residues. Germline CDR1 MNHGY, CDR2 SVAAGI. Germline trimming cut 3 bases from V and 2 bases from J; bases unmatched to any gene: 6. CDR3 bases: TGTGCCAGCAGTTACCCACCGGGACAGGGGGCCTACGAGCAGTACTTC. Amino acid sequence: CASSYPPGQGAYEQYF.

The rearrangement links TRBV3-1 to TRBJ2-7; D not certain. V was shortened by 1 base and J by 0 bases, with 10 bases between the two germline ends. The germline gives CDR1 LGHDT, CDR2 YNNKEL (reference sequence). This CDR3 is built from 15 residues. The CDR3 region is CASSQGHGSSYEQYF. The DNA of the CDR3 is TGTGCCAGCAGCCAAGGTCACGGTAGCTCCTACGAGCAGTACTTC.

The rearrangement joins TRBV6-2 or TRBV6-3 to TRBJ1-5; a possible D gene is TRBD1 (5 bases). From germline, CDR1 is MNHEY and CDR2 SVGEGT. V gave up 8 bases and J gave up 0 bases, with 11 bases separating them. The CDR3 sequence is 14 residues long. The CDR3 here is CASWRQYSNQPQHF. The DNA of the CDR3 is TGTGCCAGCTGGAGACAGTATAGCAATCAGCCCCAGCATTTT.

This clonotype was observed a handful of times. V is TRBV13 and J is TRBJ2-5; 7 bases are a match to TRBD2. Germline CDR1 and CDR2: PRHDT and FYEKMQ (reference sequence). Trimming took 5 bases from V and 5 from J; bases not matched to a gene: 5. The CDR3 is 13 residues long. In DNA, the CDR3 is TGTGCCAGCAGCCCGACTAGCTCGGAGACCCAGTACTTC. As protein: CASSPTSSETQYF.

This chain links TRBV7-9 with TRBJ2-1; D could derive from TRBD1 or TRBD2 (6 bases each). The CDR3 extends over 12 amino acids. Trimming removed 4 bases at V and 9 bases at J, with 10 bases between. Germline V gene data show CDR1 as SEHNR and CDR2 as FQNEAQ (reference sequence). The CDR3 DNA sequence: TGTGCCAGCAGCTCCGGGGGCGGTGAGCAGTTCTTC. This sequence encodes CASSSGGGEQFF.

This clonotype was observed a few times. The chain recombines TRBV13 with TRBJ2-3, with TRBD1 identical over 9 bases. The V gene's germline CDR1 is PRHDT and CDR2 FYEKMQ (reference sequence). The ends lost 5 bases at V and 3 bases at J; junction bases unmatched: 6. This CDR3 region has 15 residues. This CDR3 reads CASSTPGQGTDTQYF. CDR3 nucleotide sequence: TGTGCCAGCAGCACCCCGGGACAGGGAACAGATACGCAGTATTTT.

This clonotype came up a few times. The chain couples TRBV19 to TRBJ2-7, with 12 positions matching TRBD1. The CDR3 runs 15 residues. From germline, CDR1 is LNHDA and CDR2 SQIVND (reference sequence). The V and J ends lost 3 bases and 3 bases, in that order; junction bases with no gene match: 3. CDR3 region: CASSIGTGGSYEQYF. The CDR3 DNA follows: TGTGCCAGTAGTATCGGGACAGGGGGCAGCTACGAGCAGTACTTC.

The rearrangement links TRBV29-1 to TRBJ2-5; no firm D call. The CDR3 spans 12 residues. From germline, CDR1 is SQVTM and CDR2 ANQGSEA. V was cut by 5 bases and J by 1 base, with 8 bases left in between. The CDR3 DNA follows: TGCAGCGTTTCGACCAGCCAAGAGACCCAGTACTTC. It translates to CSVSTSQETQYF.

V usage is TRBV12-5 and J usage is TRBJ2-5, with 8 bases aligning to TRBD1. The ends lost 1 base at V and 4 bases at J; junction bases unmatched: 8. The CDR3 length is 16 residues. From germline, CDR1 is LGHNT and CDR2 FRNRAP. The CDR3 reads CASGLGGQARGETQYF. The DNA of the CDR3 is TGTGCTAGTGGTTTGGGGGGACAGGCGAGGGGAGAGACCCAGTACTTC.

The chain employs TRBV5-1 and TRBJ2-5, with 12 bases lining up with TRBD2. V was clipped by 0 bases and J by 2 bases; unmatched bases: 2. The length of the CDR3 is 16 residues. Germline values: CDR1 SGHRS, CDR2 YFSETQ. The CDR3 sequence is CASSLAGLAGQETQYF. The CDR3 DNA is TGCGCCAGCAGCTTGGCCGGACTAGCGGGGCAAGAGACCCAGTACTTC.

This clonotype occurred many times. CDR3 DNA: TGTGCCAGCAGCTTAGTTGGGAACTCCTACGAGCAGTACTTC. It translates to CASSLVGNSYEQYF. V usage is TRBV7-9 and J usage is TRBJ2-7; D ambiguous. V shed 1 base and J shed 0 bases, with 7 bases lying between them. The germline V gene encodes CDR1 SEHNR and CDR2 FQNEAQ (reference sequence). The length of the CDR3 is 14 residues.

There are a few counts of this clonotype. The rearrangement joins TRBV28 to TRBJ2-7; D may be TRBD2 (6 bases). The germline V and J ends were trimmed by 7 bases and 1 base, with 14 bases remaining between them. The CDR3 contains 14 residues. Germline assignment: CDR1 MDHEN and CDR2 SYDVKM. The CDR3 region has the DNA TGTGCCAGCACCCTTAGCGGTGGGTCCTACGAGCAGTACTTC. Translated: CASTLSGGSYEQYF. The variable domain in full, with the rest retrieved from reference TRBV28 and TRBJ2-7, is DVKVTQSSRYLVKRTGEKVFLECVQDMDHENMFWYRQDPGLGLRLIYFSYDVKMKEKGDIPEGYSVSREKKERFSLILESASTNQTSMYLCASTLSGGSYEQYFGPGTRLTVT.

The CDR3 protein is CSVEDLSGNEQFF. The DNA of the CDR3 is TGCAGCGTTGAAGATCTATCCGGGAATGAGCAGTTCTTC. The chain uses TRBV29-1 and TRBJ2-1, with unresolved D. The CDR3 consists of 13 residues. Germline CDR1 SQVTM, CDR2 ANQGSEA. The V gene lost 0 bases and the J gene lost 7 bases, with 10 bases spanning the gap.

This chain joins TRBV19 and TRBJ2-7; maybe TRBD2 (5 bases). Trimming shortened V by 3 bases and J by 2 bases, and 11 bases separated the two germline ends. Germline lookup yields CDR1 LNHDA and CDR2 SQIVND (reference sequence). The length of the CDR3 is 14 residues. The CDR3 sequence is CASSIDQEAYEQYF. DNA for the CDR3: TGTGCCAGTAGTATCGACCAGGAGGCCTACGAGCAGTACTTC.

The chain links TRBV6-5 to TRBJ1-5, with D possibly being TRBD1 (5 bases). V was trimmed by 2 bases and J by 2 bases, leaving 7 bases between them. This CDR3 spans 14 amino acids. Per germline, CDR1 MNHEY and CDR2 SVGAGI. CDR3 sequence: CASSYRGGNQPQHF. The DNA of the CDR3 is TGTGCCAGCAGTTACAGGGGCGGCAATCAGCCCCAGCATTTT.

This chain uses TRBV28 with TRBJ2-5; TRBD1 or TRBD2 may be the D gene (5 bases each). Trimming removed 1 base at V and 5 bases at J, with 14 bases between. The CDR3 has 15 residues. CDR1 MDHEN and CDR2 SYDVKM come from the germline V gene. The CDR3 reads CASSLYVGVGETQYF. Written as DNA, the CDR3 is TGTGCCAGCAGTTTATATGTGGGGGTCGGGGAGACCCAGTACTTC. Using reference TRBV28 and TRBJ2-5 for the parts outside the CDR3, the full variable domain is DVKVTQSSRYLVKRTGEKVFLECVQDMDHENMFWYRQDPGLGLRLIYFSYDVKMKEKGDIPEGYSVSREKKERFSLILESASTNQTSMYLCASSLYVGVGETQYFGPGTRLLVL.